The following is a T cell receptor beta chain sequence with its context. The data stem from a study of cytomegalovirus exposure and HLA in healthy donors. On the study more broadly: Earlier results showed roughly 110 million unique TCR beta sequences derived from some 190 million T cells.

PCR employed 60 Vbeta and 13 Jbeta primers. TCRdb keeps only in-frame clones here, not all; method: immunoSEQ multiplex PCR. The sample shows about 130,000 clones, roughly four fifths of them seen only once. The germline V gene encodes CDR1 LNHDA and CDR2 SQIVND (reference sequence). This CDR3 has 19 amino acids. The V segment lost 4 bases and the J segment 4 bases; nucleotides outside the gene matches: 15. The chain links TRBV19 to TRBJ2-2, with 10 bases identical to TRBD2. This clonotype was obtained from a woman aged 55-69 years in good health and CMV-seronegative. Sequences were obtained from PBMCs. DNA of the CDR3: TGTGCCAGTAGTAGTGCAGGGAGGATACTAGCGGGACCCACCGGGGAGCTGTTTTTT. It translates to CASSSAGRILAGPTGELFF. Full variable domain (remainder filled in from reference TRBV19 and TRBJ2-2): DGGITQSPKYLFRKEGQNVTLSCEQNLNHDAMYWYRQDPGQGLRLIYYSQIVNDFQKGDIAEGYSVSREKKESFPLTVTSAQKNPTAFYLCASSSAGRILAGPTGELFFGEGSRLTVL.